This T cell receptor (beta chain) was recorded in a study of blood T cell repertoires in COVID-19. Study at large: The study drew acute and convalescent COVID-19 samples from the United States, Italy and Spain. Sample material is recorded as cDNA or gDNA derived from T cells, B-cell-depleted T cells, or PBMCs.

Patients at the Seattle site were enrolled during active infection and followed longitudinally. The germline gives CDR1 MDHEN, CDR2 SYDVKM. This CDR3 is 12 amino acids long. Trimming took off 10 bases at V and 0 bases at J, with 10 bases between the two ends. The protocol was immunoSEQ multiplex PCR, while the TCRdb copy is restricted to in-frame clones and leaves out a portion. The sample contains roughly 180,000 clones, around four fifths of which appear only once. The chain employs TRBV28 and TRBJ2-7; possible D gene TRBD1, 6 bases. The receptor was derived from a woman between 40 and 50 years old with COVID-19, enrolled during active disease. The sequenced material came from peripheral blood. The CDR3 DNA sequence: TGTGCCACAGCGGACAGCTCCTACGAGCAGTACTTC. It codes for CATADSSYEQYF.